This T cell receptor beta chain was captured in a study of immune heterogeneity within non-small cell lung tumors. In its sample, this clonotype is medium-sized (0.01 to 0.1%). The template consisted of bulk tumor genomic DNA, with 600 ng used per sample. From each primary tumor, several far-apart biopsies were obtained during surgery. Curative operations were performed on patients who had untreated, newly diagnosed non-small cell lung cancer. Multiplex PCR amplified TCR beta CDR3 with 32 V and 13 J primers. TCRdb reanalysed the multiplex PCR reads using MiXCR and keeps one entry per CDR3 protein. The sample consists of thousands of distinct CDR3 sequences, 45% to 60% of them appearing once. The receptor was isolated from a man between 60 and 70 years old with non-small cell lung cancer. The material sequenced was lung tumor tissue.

The CDR3 sequence is CSPEYQETQYF. CDR3 nucleotides: TGCAGCCCGGAGTACCAAGAGACCCAGTACTTC. The V and J genes are TRBV20-1 and TRBJ2-5, with unresolved D. The CDR3 has 11 residues. Germline CDR1 and CDR2: DFQATT and SNEGSKA (reference sequence).